The rows below give T cell receptor beta chains drawn from one sample of a study of cytomegalovirus exposure and HLA in healthy donors. Here immunoSEQ multiplex PCR was the method, and the copy in TCRdb shows in-frame clones only, minus some. The table includes about 170,000 clones, about 78% detected once. The source material was PBMCs. Every receptor here comes from a woman between 45 and 60 years old in good health and CMV-seropositive. Each CDR3 is given with its conserved first and last residue. A D gene is named only where the DNA matches it firmly. Some rows mark clone size as missing; the rest say once, few, many or name a class of expanded clone.

J | D | V | size | DNA | CDR3
TRBJ2-3 | . | TRBV7-8 | once | TGTGCCAGCAGACGTGCTCTGAGAGGGACAGATACGCAGTATTTT | CASRRALRGTDTQYF
TRBJ1-4 | . | TRBV30 | . | TGTGCCTGGAGTAACCTTAAGGAGGTCGCACTGTTTTTT | CAWSNLKEVALFF
TRBJ1-2 | . | TRBV7-9 | . | TGTGCCAGCAGCTTAGATGTCGCTCGGTCTGGCTACACCTTC | CASSLDVARSGYTF
TRBJ2-5 | TRBD2 | TRBV25-1 | . | TGTGCCAGCAGTGACCCGACTAGCGGGGGCGTCCAAGAGACCCAGTACTTC | CASSDPTSGGVQETQYF
TRBJ1-2 | . | TRBV7-3 | . | TGTGCCAGCAGCTCGGACAGCCTCGGTAACTATGGCTACACCTTC | CASSSDSLGNYGYTF
TRBJ2-1 | . | TRBV6-4 | . | TGTGCCAGCAGTGACTCGAGGCTACCTAACATCACCGATGAGCAGTTCTTC | CASSDSRLPNITDEQFF
TRBJ1-6 | . | TRBV7-6 | . | TGTGCCAGCAGCTTAGGGGACTTGGGGAGCTCCTATAATTCACCCCTCCACTTT | CASSLGDLGSSYNSPLHF
TRBJ1-1 | . | TRBV4-1 | . | TGCGCCAGCAGCCAAGGTCAGGGAGGGACTGAAGCTTTCTTT | CASSQGQGGTEAFF
TRBJ2-7 | . | TRBV7-8 | . | TGTGCCAGCAGCACAACAGGGGCCCGGGGGGAGCAGTACTTC | CASSTTGARGEQYF
TRBJ2-1 | TRBD1 | TRBV5-4 | once | TGTGCCAGCAGCCCTTGGACAGGGGACAATGAGCAGTTCTTC | CASSPWTGDNEQFF
TRBJ2-7 | TRBD1 | TRBV2 | . | TGTGCCAGCAGCGGCCTGGTGGGGACAGTCTCCTACGAGCAGTACTTC | CASSGLVGTVSYEQYF
TRBJ2-5 | . | TRBV7-9 | . | TGTGCCAGCAGCTTATACAGGTCGGAGACCCAGTACTTC | CASSLYRSETQYF
TRBJ1-1 | . | TRBV21-1 | . | TGTGCCAGCAGCTCGAGAAAGAGGGCTAACACTGAAGCTTTCTTT | CASSSRKRANTEAFF
TRBJ1-5 | . | TRBV19 | . | TGTGCCAGTAGTAATTACAGGAGCAGCAATCAGCCCCAGCATTTT | CASSNYRSSNQPQHF
TRBJ1-2 | . | TRBV6-4 | . | TGTGCCAGCAGTGACTCTCCCCGAGGTAGCTACACCTTC | CASSDSPRGSYTF
TRBJ1-3 | . | TRBV30 | . | TGTGCCTGGAGTGTAGGGGACACCATATATTTT | CAWSVGDTIYF
TRBJ1-6 | . | TRBV11-2 | . | TGTGCCAGCAGTCCCTTCACGGGTAATTCACCCCTCCACTTT | CASSPFTGNSPLHF
TRBJ2-7 | . | TRBV5-1 | once | TGCGCCAGCAGCTTGGGGGGAGCCGAGCAGTACTTC | CASSLGGAEQYF
TRBJ1-5 | . | TRBV5-1 | . | TGCGCCAGCAGCTTGGACAGTAGCGATCAGCCCCAGCATTTT | CASSLDSSDQPQHF
TRBJ1-1 | TRBD1 | TRBV6-6 | . | TGTGCCAGCACTCCTACGACAGGGCGTGCTTTCTTT | CASTPTTGRAFF
TRBJ2-1 | TRBD2 | TRBV5-1 | . | TGCGCCAGCAGCCCAGGACTAGCGGGGGGGAATAATGAGCAGTTCTTC | CASSPGLAGGNNEQFF
TRBJ1-5 | . | TRBV6-1 | . | TGTGCCAGCAGTGAAGTAGGCAGGGATAATCAGCCCCAGCATTTT | CASSEVGRDNQPQHF
TRBJ2-5 | TRBD1 | TRBV5-6 | . | TGTGCCAGCAGCTTGACGTTTGGACAGGGGCGGGAGACCCAGTACTTC | CASSLTFGQGRETQYF
TRBJ2-7 | TRBD2 | TRBV27 | . | TGTGCCAGCAGTTCGTCCCGGGGGGGACTCAGCTCCTACGAGCAGTACTTC | CASSSSRGGLSSYEQYF
TRBJ1-2 | TRBD1 | TRBV5-8 | . | TGTGCCAGCAGCTTCGGACAGGGCTATGGCTACACCTTC | CASSFGQGYGYTF
TRBJ2-4 | TRBD2 | TRBV7-6 | . | TGTGCCAGCAGCTTAGAAGGGCGAACTAGCGGGGGGGACAAAAACATTCAGTACTTC | CASSLEGRTSGGDKNIQYF
TRBJ1-5 | . | TRBV27 | . | TGTGCCAGCAGTTTTGCCTGGCCCAATCAGCCCCAGCATTTT | CASSFAWPNQPQHF
TRBJ1-6 | TRBD1 | TRBV5-4 | . | TGTGCCAGCAGCTTTAGGACAGGGGGTTATAGCTCCTATAATTCACCCCTCCACTTT | CASSFRTGGYSSYNSPLHF
TRBJ1-6 | . | TRBV15 | . | TGTGCCACCAGCCCAGGATCCTATAATTCACCCCTCCACTTT | CATSPGSYNSPLHF
TRBJ2-6 | TRBD1 | TRBV30 | few | TGTGCCTGGAGTGGGGACAGGATCTCCCACTCTGGGGCCAACGTCCTGACTTTC | CAWSGDRISHSGANVLTF
TRBJ2-7 | TRBD2 | TRBV30 | . | TGTGCCTGGAGTTTTCTAGCGGGGGAGCAGTACTTC | CAWSFLAGEQYF
TRBJ2-3 | . | TRBV5-4 | . | TGTGCCAGCAGCTTGACGGGCACAGATACGCAGTATTTT | CASSLTGTDTQYF
TRBJ2-1 | TRBD2 | TRBV18 | . | TGTGCCAGCTCACCCTCCGGGGGGGCCTACAATGAGCAGTTCTTC | CASSPSGGAYNEQFF
TRBJ2-4 | . | TRBV18 | . | TGTGCCAGCTCACCACGCCAAGGCGGAGAAAAAAACATTCAGTACTTC | CASSPRQGGEKNIQYF
TRBJ1-3 | . | TRBV5-1 | few | TGCGCCAGCAGCTTGGCCCTCGCGGGTAGCTCTGGAAACACCATATATTTT | CASSLALAGSSGNTIYF
TRBJ1-2 | TRBD1 | TRBV4-2 | once | TGTGCCAGCAGCCAACCAGGCTGGACAGGCGGGGACAGTGGCTATGGCTACACCTTC | CASSQPGWTGGDSGYGYTF
TRBJ2-2 | . | TRBV6-5 | . | TGTGCCAGCGGAAGGGGGTTGAACACCGGGGAGCTGTTTTTT | CASGRGLNTGELFF
TRBJ2-1 | TRBD1 | TRBV5-6 | . | TGTGCCAGCAGCTTAGGCCAGGGGGCCTACAATGAGCAGTTCTTC | CASSLGQGAYNEQFF
TRBJ1-2 | . | TRBV11-2 | . | TGTGCCAGCAGCCCCGGGGTTTACTATGGCTACACCTTC | CASSPGVYYGYTF
TRBJ2-5 | . | TRBV7-2 | . | TGTGCCAGCAGCAATCAGGGGCAAGAGACCCAGTACTTC | CASSNQGQETQYF
TRBJ2-4 | TRBD2 | TRBV12-5 | . | TGTGCTAGTGGTTTGAATAGCGGGACCAAAAACATTCAGTACTTC | CASGLNSGTKNIQYF
TRBJ1-1 | TRBD1 | TRBV5-4 | . | TGTGCCAGCAGCCCAGGGGGACGGGCGAACACTGAAGCTTTCTTT | CASSPGGRANTEAFF
TRBJ1-3 | . | TRBV10-3 | once | TGTGGCATCAGGGAAGGGGTTTTCGGGAACACCATATATTTT | CGIREGVFGNTIYF
TRBJ2-1 | TRBD1 | TRBV5-1 | . | TGCGCCAGCAGCTTGGGGACAGGGGGGAATGAGCAGTTCTTC | CASSLGTGGNEQFF